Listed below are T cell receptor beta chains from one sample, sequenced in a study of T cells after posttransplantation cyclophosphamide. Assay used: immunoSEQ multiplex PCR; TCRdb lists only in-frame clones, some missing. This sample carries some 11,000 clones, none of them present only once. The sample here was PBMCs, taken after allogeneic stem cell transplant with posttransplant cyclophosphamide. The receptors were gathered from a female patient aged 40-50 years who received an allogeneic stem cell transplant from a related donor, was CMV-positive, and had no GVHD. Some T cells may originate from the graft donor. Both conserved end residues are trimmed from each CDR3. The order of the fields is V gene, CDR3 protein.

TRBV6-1 ASQGGGGTEAF
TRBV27 ASSQSGFRSSYEQY
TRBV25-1 ASSESPTGQETQY
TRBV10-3 AISEGDIYNEQF
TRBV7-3 ASSSWTGGAIDPEAF
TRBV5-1 ASSWTPDRGQVGELF
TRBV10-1 ASSPSGTSIFDEQF
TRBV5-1 ASSDIRTEAF
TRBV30 AWEAAHNEKLF
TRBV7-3 ASSLTGGAGSYEQY
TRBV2 ASTVGGGAQTQY
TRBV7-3 ASSLSLSGRTDTQY
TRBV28 ASSPQRGAF
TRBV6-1 ASSEEARTDLYEQY
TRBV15 ATSRGKQSYQETQY
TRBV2 ASSELAGGRAETQY
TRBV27 ASSLSRQGRGEQF
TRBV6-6 ASSYGTAPHQPQH
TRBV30 AWRGLPPYEQY
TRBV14 ASSGRVADTQY
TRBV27 ASSLGLGSTYEQY
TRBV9 ASSASRALSRVETQY
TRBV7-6 ASSRRGSYEQY
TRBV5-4 ASSFNGGGYGDTQY
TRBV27 ASSAGTAFYGYT
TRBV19 ASSIPGGSYGYT
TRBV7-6 ASSSRQGAREGYT
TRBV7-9 ASSLESGQGDTEAF
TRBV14 ASSQEGLAAYNEQF
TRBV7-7 ASSAGLREKLF
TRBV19 ASSTSGGFLVNEQF
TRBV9 ASSVAQGVSSPLH
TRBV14 ASSRHQGYEQY
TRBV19 AINLGRTEAF
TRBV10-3 AISESGSGELF
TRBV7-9 ASSLGAGREGNEQF
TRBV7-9 ASSQDRGKVGWELF
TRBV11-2 ASSFGQGNNEQF
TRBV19 ASSKGWGQGYNEQF
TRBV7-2 ASSLEGGRLKAF
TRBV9 ASSVEAGGTFTDTQY
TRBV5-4 ASSLEETYEQY
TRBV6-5 ASSSDRLFYEQY
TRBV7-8 ASSFPAGLTYEQY
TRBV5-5 ASSLSGDTEAF
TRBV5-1 ASSLQGQGAVDTQY